The 19 T cell receptor beta chains below all came from one sample that was sequenced in a study of T-cell memory formation after mild COVID-19. MiXCR was run by TCRdb on the 5' RACE reads, yielding one entry per CDR3 protein. The sample records tens of thousands of distinct CDR3 sequences, 12% being singletons. Source material: PBMCs or a T cell subset sorted from them (not recorded which). These receptors all stem from an adult woman who had mild COVID-19 (a few samples of this study predate the infection). Cell type and time point are not known.

This clonotype was counted many times. This CDR3 reads CASSLGYRGSTDTQYF. The CDR3 nucleotides read TGCGCCAGCAGCTTGGGGTACCGGGGAAGCACAGATACGCAGTATTTT. This chain uses TRBV5-1 with TRBJ2-3; tentative D call: TRBD2 (5 bases). Germline V CDR1 and CDR2: SGHRS, YFSETQ. With 0 bases removed from V and 0 bases from J, the gap between germline ends came to 11 bases. The CDR3 spans 16 residues.

This clonotype was recorded at least ten times. An end of the junction does not agree with germline; a read error may underlie this. The chain combines TRBV10-3 with TRBJ2-1, with 7 nucleotides matching TRBD1. CDR3 length: 16 amino acids. Germline V gene data show CDR1 as ENHRY and CDR2 as SYGVKD. CDR3 nucleotides: TGTGCCATAAGTGACCCCAACAGGGGTCGCCACAATGAGCAGTTCTTC. Its protein is CAISDPNRGRHNEQFF.

Many counts were recorded for this clonotype. The chain uses TRBV5-5 and TRBJ2-7; D is unresolved. The germline gives CDR1 SGHKS, CDR2 YYEKEE (reference sequence). The CDR3 has 13 amino acids. The germline V and J ends were trimmed by 0 bases and 6 bases, with 10 bases remaining between them. CDR3 loop: CASSLAANTEQYF. In DNA, the CDR3 is TGTGCCAGCAGCTTGGCGGCCAATACCGAGCAGTACTTC.

This clonotype was seen repeatedly, ten times or more. V usage is TRBV7-9 and J usage is TRBJ2-5, with D perhaps TRBD1 (6 bases). Germline V gene lookup returns CDR1 SEHNR and CDR2 FQNEAQ (reference sequence). This CDR3 comprises 15 residues. The ends were cut back, 3 bases at V and 2 bases at J, with 13 bases in the middle. The CDR3 region has the DNA TGTGCCAGCAGCTTTGGGCAGGGGATTCAAGAGACCCAGTACTTC. Its protein product is CASSFGQGIQETQYF.

This clonotype appeared many times. CDR3 sequence: CSAGPLRQGADEQYF. The CDR3, as DNA: TGCAGTGCGGGCCCCCTTCGGCAGGGGGCTGACGAGCAGTACTTC. The V call is TRBV20-1, the J call TRBJ2-7; 8 bases are a match to TRBD1. Per germline, CDR1 DFQATT and CDR2 SNEGSKA (reference sequence). The V gene end was trimmed by 6 bases and the J gene end by 5 bases; junction bases not matched to a gene: 15. CDR3 length: 15 amino acids.

In its sample, this clonotype was seen many times. The CDR3 DNA follows: TGTGCCAGTAGCCGCCGGGCTACGAACACCGGGGAGCTGTTTTTT. Translated: CASSRRATNTGELFF. This chain uses TRBV19 with TRBJ2-2; D is unresolved. The CDR3 is 15 amino acids. CDR1 is LNHDA, CDR2 SQIVND, per germline (reference sequence). V lost 6 bases and J lost 0, with 11 bases in between.

This clonotype was counted many times. The rearrangement uses TRBV12-3 or TRBV12-4 and TRBJ2-2, with D unresolved. This CDR3 has 12 residues. V lost 3 bases, J lost 3 bases, and 2 bases lay in between. CDR3 region: CASSFDTGELFF. In DNA form, the CDR3 reads TGTGCCAGCAGTTTCGACACCGGGGAGCTGTTTTTT.

This clonotype was found many times. Here the CDR3 DNA reads TGTGCCAGCAGTTTTTGGGGAAATGGTCCCCAGCATTTT. Its protein product is CASSFWGNGPQHF. The chain recombines TRBV12-3 or TRBV12-4 with TRBJ1-5; D remains ambiguous. Trimming pared 3 bases from V and 10 bases from J, leaving 13 bases between. The CDR3 has 13 amino acids.

This clonotype was counted ten times or more. The CDR3 here is CASSFLLGASTDTQYF. The CDR3 nucleotides are TGTGCCAGTAGTTTCCTCCTGGGGGCTAGCACAGATACGCAGTATTTT. This chain joins TRBV19 and TRBJ2-3, with D maybe TRBD1 (6 bases). The germline V gene has CDR1 LNHDA and CDR2 SQIVND (reference sequence). V was trimmed by 5 bases and J by 0 bases, leaving 15 bases between them. The CDR3 contains 16 residues.

This clonotype was counted ten times or more. The gene calls are TRBV19 and TRBJ2-3; 7 positions agree with TRBD2. V was pared by 3 bases and J by 3 bases, with 9 bases of the junction left unmatched. Germline V CDR1 and CDR2: LNHDA, SQIVND (reference sequence). The CDR3 is 16 residues long. CDR3 sequence (DNA): TGTGCCAGTAGTATCCAGGGCGGGAGCGGTACAGATACGCAGTATTTT. Translation: CASSIQGGSGTDTQYF.

Ten or more counts support this clonotype. V gene TRBV7-8 combines with J gene TRBJ2-1; possibly TRBD1 for D (5 bases). CDR1 and CDR2 (germline): SGHVS, FQNEAQ. The CDR3 covers 13 residues. Trimming removed 5 bases from V and 5 bases from J, with 10 bases in between. The CDR3 DNA is TGTGCCAGCAGCCCCACCAGGGACAATGAGCAGTTCTTC. It specifies CASSPTRDNEQFF.

At least ten counts were recorded for this clonotype. The rearrangement uses TRBV9 and TRBJ1-1; maybe TRBD1 (6 bases). Deletions cut 3 bases from V and 0 bases from J, with 12 bases between. This CDR3 is built from 15 residues. Germline assignment: CDR1 SGDLS and CDR2 YYNGEE. The CDR3 reads CASSAAGTLNTEAFF. CDR3 in DNA: TGTGCCAGCAGCGCCGCCGGGACATTGAACACTGAAGCTTTCTTT.

By sample share, this clonotype is medium-sized. V gene TRBV7-2 combines with J gene TRBJ2-1; TRBD2 matches at 12 bases. Trimming removed 4 bases from V and 6 bases from J; junction bases left unmatched: 10. The CDR3 covers 17 residues. The germline gives CDR1 SGHTA, CDR2 FQGNSA. The CDR3 sequence is CASSSEPRLAGVNEQFF. In DNA form, the CDR3 reads TGTGCCAGCAGCTCGGAACCTCGACTAGCGGGGGTCAATGAGCAGTTCTTC.

At least ten counts were recorded for this clonotype. The chain carries TRBV2 and TRBJ2-1; D uncertain. The germline V gene encodes CDR1 SNHLY and CDR2 FYNNEI. V lost 6 bases, J lost 8 bases, and 14 bases lay in between. The CDR3 is 13 amino acids. CDR3 nucleotide sequence: TGTGCCAGCAGCGACCCGCTTAGAGATGAGCAGTTCTTC. Amino acids: CASSDPLRDEQFF.

This clonotype was recorded many times. This chain connects TRBV7-9 to TRBJ2-3, with D perhaps TRBD1 or TRBD2 (5 bases each). V shed 5 bases and J shed 0 bases, with 12 bases lying between them. The CDR3 is 15 amino acids. The germline gives CDR1 SEHNR, CDR2 FQNEAQ (reference sequence). The CDR3 coding sequence is TGTGCCAGCAGCCGAGGGACGATAAGCACAGATACGCAGTATTTT. Its translation is CASSRGTISTDTQYF. Full variable domain (outside the CDR3, taken from reference TRBV7-9 and TRBJ2-3): DTGVSQNPRHKITKRGQNVTFRCDPISEHNRLYWYRQTLGQGPEFLTYFQNEAQLEKSRLLSDRFSAERPKGSFSTLEIQRTEQGDSAMYLCASSRGTISTDTQYFGPGTRLTVL.

Of note for this clonotype: This may come from a read error, since a much larger clone is one base off. The rearrangement joins TRBV6-2 or TRBV6-3 to TRBJ1-1; TRBD1 matches at 11 bases. V dropped 5 bases and J dropped 6; count of bases not matched to a gene: 8. The CDR3 is 15 amino acids. The germline CDR1 and CDR2 sequences are MNHEY and SVGEGT. CDR3 residues: CASSDLGTGGSEAFF. CDR3 coding DNA: TGTGCCAGCAGTGACCTTGGGACAGGGGGGTCTGAAGCTTTCTTT.

This clonotype was picked up many times. The chain recombines TRBV27 with TRBJ1-1; possible D gene TRBD1, 5 bases. There are 13 residues in the CDR3. V was clipped by 4 bases and J by 11 bases, with 17 bases between them. CDR1 and CDR2 from the germline V gene are MNHEY and SMNVEV (reference sequence). The CDR3 loop reads CASSYPRTYGAFF. In DNA form, the CDR3 reads TGTGCCAGCAGTTACCCGAGGACATACGGGGCTTTCTTT.

There are many counts of this clonotype. The rearrangement links TRBV9 to TRBJ2-2; 7 nucleotides agree with TRBD2. The CDR3 covers 14 residues. V dropped 4 bases and J dropped 7; count of bases not matched to a gene: 7. Looked up from germline, CDR1 is SGDLS and CDR2 is YYNGEE. The CDR3 is CASSLHWEGGELFF. In nucleotides, the CDR3 is TGTGCCAGCAGCCTTCATTGGGAGGGCGGGGAGCTGTTTTTT.

This clonotype has ten or more counts. The V and J genes are TRBV6-5 and TRBJ1-5, with D possibly TRBD1 on 6 matching bases. Germline V gives CDR1 MNHEY, CDR2 SVGAGI. CDR3 length equals 14 residues. V lost 6 bases to trimming and J lost 4 bases, with 13 bases between them. CDR3 in amino acids: CASRGGPINQPQHF. Written as DNA, the CDR3 is TGTGCCAGCAGAGGGGGGCCAATAAATCAGCCCCAGCATTTT.